This T cell receptor beta chain was recovered during a study of T-cell memory formation after mild COVID-19. Study summary: The two donors had largely donor-specific TCR clusters.

From 5'RACE with constant-segment primers came TCR alpha and TCR beta cDNA libraries that carried sample barcodes and UMIs. TCRdb ran MiXCR on the 5' RACE reads and lists one entry per CDR3 protein. The sample lists 250,000 to 300,000 distinct CDR3 sequences, about 15% seen once, with roughly a fifth in the top ten. Trimming took 5 bases from V and 0 from J, leaving 7 bases between them. The CDR3 runs to 14 residues. Germline V gene lookup returns CDR1 SEHNR and CDR2 FQNEAQ (reference sequence). This clonotype was picked up a small number of times. The chain employs TRBV7-9 and TRBJ2-2; no firm D call. The sequence was obtained from a young man who had mild COVID-19 (a few samples of this study predate the infection). Cell type and time point are not known. Sequenced material: PBMCs or a T cell subset sorted from them (not recorded which). CDR3 sequence reads: CASSPTSNTGELFF. CDR3 in DNA: TGTGCCAGCAGCCCGACATCGAACACCGGGGAGCTGTTTTTT. The full variable domain, rest sourced from reference TRBV7-9 and TRBJ2-2, is DTGVSQNPRHKITKRGQNVTFRCDPISEHNRLYWYRQTLGQGPEFLTYFQNEAQLEKSRLLSDRFSAERPKGSFSTLEIQRTEQGDSAMYLCASSPTSNTGELFFGEGSRLTVL.